The T cell receptor (beta chain) described here comes from a study of cytomegalovirus exposure and HLA in healthy donors. This CDR3 comprises 14 residues. The germline V and J ends were trimmed by 6 bases and 0 bases, with 12 bases remaining between them. Germline CDR1 is SQVTM and CDR2 is ANQGSEA. Clones were sequenced by immunoSEQ multiplex PCR, and TCRdb holds only the in-frame ones, with some missing. The repertoire has about 120,000 clones, 85% to 90% of them found once; the top ten carry roughly 2%. V is TRBV29-1 and J is TRBJ1-5; no reliable D call. Specimen: PBMCs. This receptor was obtained from a woman aged 25-40 years in good health and CMV-seronegative. The CDR3 nucleotides read TGCAGCGTAGCAGAACAGAATAGCAATCAGCCCCAGCATTTT. Its protein product is CSVAEQNSNQPQHF.